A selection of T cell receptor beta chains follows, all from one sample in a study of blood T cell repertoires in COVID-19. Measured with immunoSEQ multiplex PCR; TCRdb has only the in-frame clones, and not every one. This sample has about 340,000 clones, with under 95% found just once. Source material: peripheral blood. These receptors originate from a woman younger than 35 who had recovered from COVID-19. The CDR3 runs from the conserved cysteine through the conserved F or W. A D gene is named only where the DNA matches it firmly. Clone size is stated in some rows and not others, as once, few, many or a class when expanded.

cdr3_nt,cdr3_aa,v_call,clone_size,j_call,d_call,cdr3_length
TGTGCCAGCAGCGACATCGGACAGAGTGGAAACACCATATATTTT,CASSDIGQSGNTIYF,TRBV6-5,NA,TRBJ1-3,NA,15
TGTGCCAGCTCACCCCTGGGAGTGGGTTTGAGCAATCAGCCCCAGCATTTT,CASSPLGVGLSNQPQHF,TRBV18,NA,TRBJ1-5,NA,17
TGTGCCAGCAGTCCGGAATGGGGCGGGAGGGACAATGAGCAGTTCTTC,CASSPEWGGRDNEQFF,TRBV11-3,NA,TRBJ2-1,TRBD2,16
TGTGCCAGCAGTTTACGGCGGGAGGGCCCCGATGAGCAGTTCTTC,CASSLRREGPDEQFF,TRBV28,NA,TRBJ2-1,TRBD2,15
TGTGCCAGCAGTTACGGGGTCCAGGGGGGAAACACCATATATTTT,CASSYGVQGGNTIYF,TRBV6-5,NA,TRBJ1-3,NA,15
TGTGCCAGCAGCAAAGGCAGGACAGGGAGCATTCAGTACTTC,CASSKGRTGSIQYF,TRBV21-1,NA,TRBJ2-4,NA,14
TGTGCCAGTAGTACCACAGGGGGCCGGGAGCCCCAGCATTTT,CASSTTGGREPQHF,TRBV19,NA,TRBJ1-5,TRBD1,14
TGCGCCAGCAGCGGGGGTGACGGGGGCACTGAAGCTTTCTTT,CASSGGDGGTEAFF,TRBV5-1,NA,TRBJ1-1,NA,14
TGTGCCAGCAGCCACAGGGGAGAGACCCAGTACTTC,CASSHRGETQYF,TRBV12-3/TRBV12-4,NA,TRBJ2-5,TRBD1,12
TGTGCCAGCAGCAAAGCTGGGGCTAGCGGGGGGAGGCAAGAGACCCAGTACTTC,CASSKAGASGGRQETQYF,TRBV21-1,NA,TRBJ2-5,NA,18
TGTGCCAGCAGCGCTAGACAGGGGGCAGCTCCCGGGGAGCTGTTTTTT,CASSARQGAAPGELFF,TRBV5-6,NA,TRBJ2-2,TRBD1,16
TGCAGCGGCCTGGGGGGCAGGGGGTACAATGAGCAGTTCTTC,CSGLGGRGYNEQFF,TRBV29-1,NA,TRBJ2-1,NA,14
TGTGCCAGCAGCTCCCGGCTAGCGGGAAACAATGAGCAGTTCTTC,CASSSRLAGNNEQFF,TRBV11-2,NA,TRBJ2-1,TRBD2,15
TGTGCCCAAACCAGAAACCGGACAGGGGGCAGATCTAATGAAAAACTGTTTTTT,CAQTRNRTGGRSNEKLFF,TRBV30,NA,TRBJ1-4,TRBD1,18
TGTGCCAGCAGCTCCCGACACTACAATGAGCAGTTCTTC,CASSSRHYNEQFF,TRBV7-9,once,TRBJ2-1,NA,13
TGCGCCAGCTCTTCAGCGGGAGGGGGGGAGACCCAGTACTTC,CASSSAGGGETQYF,TRBV5-1,NA,TRBJ2-5,TRBD2,14
TGTGCCAGCAGCTTAGGGTCCGCTAGCGGAAGCACAGATACGCAGTATTTT,CASSLGSASGSTDTQYF,TRBV7-2,NA,TRBJ2-3,TRBD2,17
TGTGCCAGCAGTTACTCGACTAGCGGGAGCTACAATGAGCAGTTCTTC,CASSYSTSGSYNEQFF,TRBV6-7,NA,TRBJ2-1,TRBD2,16
TGTGCCACCAGTGGAGCCACCAGCGGGGTAGGCTATGGCTACACCTTC,CATSGATSGVGYGYTF,TRBV24-1,NA,TRBJ1-2,NA,16
TGCGCCAGCAGCTCACAACTAAGAACAGGGGTCGATAATTCACCCCTCCACTTT,CASSSQLRTGVDNSPLHF,TRBV5-1,NA,TRBJ1-6,TRBD1,18
TGTGCAAGTCGCTTGCGGGGGTATAGCAATCAGCCCCAGCATTTT,CASRLRGYSNQPQHF,TRBV12-2,NA,TRBJ1-5,NA,15
TGCGCCAGCAGCAGAGACAGGGGGCCTGGTGGCTACACCTTC,CASSRDRGPGGYTF,TRBV5-1,NA,TRBJ1-2,TRBD1,14
TGCGCCAGCAGCCAAGATCCCCTCGGGGGCACTGAAGCTTTCTTT,CASSQDPLGGTEAFF,TRBV4-3,NA,TRBJ1-1,NA,15
TGTGCCAGCTCACCATCCCAGCCAGGGCGGAAACTGTTTTTT,CASSPSQPGRKLFF,TRBV18,once,TRBJ1-4,NA,14
TGTGCCAGCAGCTTAGTGGGACTAGCGGGAGAGACCCAGTACTTC,CASSLVGLAGETQYF,TRBV11-2,NA,TRBJ2-5,TRBD2,15
TGTGCCAGTAGTATCAGGGGCCCCGGTGGACTAGCGGGAGAAAGCACCGGGGAGCTGTTTTTT,CASSIRGPGGLAGESTGELFF,TRBV19,NA,TRBJ2-2,TRBD2,21
TGTGCCAGTAGTATCCAGGGATTAGGTAACTATGGCTACACCTTC,CASSIQGLGNYGYTF,TRBV19,NA,TRBJ1-2,NA,15
TGTGCCAGCCAGACGGGAAGTGTAGAGACCCAGTACTTC,CASQTGSVETQYF,TRBV7-6,NA,TRBJ2-5,NA,13
TGTGCCAGCAATGCCCCGGGAGACACTGAAGCTTTCTTT,CASNAPGDTEAFF,TRBV2,NA,TRBJ1-1,NA,13
TGTGCCAGCAGCTTTCTCCGCAGGGGGCAAGAGACCCAGTACTTC,CASSFLRRGQETQYF,TRBV7-9,NA,TRBJ2-5,TRBD1,15
TGTGCCAGCAGCCCGTGGGGGACTTTTCCCTACAATGAGCAGTTCTTC,CASSPWGTFPYNEQFF,TRBV14,NA,TRBJ2-1,NA,16
TGCGCCAGCAGTCTAGCGGGAACGAACACCGGGGAGCTGTTTTTT,CASSLAGTNTGELFF,TRBV5-1,NA,TRBJ2-2,TRBD2,15
TGTGCCACCAGTGACCCGGGACTAGCGGGAGCAAAAGAGACCCAGTACTTC,CATSDPGLAGAKETQYF,TRBV24-1,NA,TRBJ2-5,TRBD2,17
TGTGCCAGCAGTTACGCGACAGGGACGGGTGGCTACACCTTC,CASSYATGTGGYTF,TRBV6-5,once,TRBJ1-2,TRBD1,14
TGTGCCAGCAGTCCGTCCCGGGACAGGGGAAATACGCAGTATTTT,CASSPSRDRGNTQYF,TRBV6-5,once,TRBJ2-3,TRBD1,15
TGCGCCAGCACGGCGGGGGGCAGTGAAAAACTGTTTTTT,CASTAGGSEKLFF,TRBV5-1,NA,TRBJ1-4,NA,13
TGCGCCAGCAGCCAGGCTACTAGCGGGGGGTACAATGAGCAGTTCTTC,CASSQATSGGYNEQFF,TRBV4-3,NA,TRBJ2-1,TRBD2,16
TGTGCCAGCACTTGGACAGGAGGTAGCAATCAGCCCCAGCATTTT,CASTWTGGSNQPQHF,TRBV6-5,NA,TRBJ1-5,TRBD1,15
TGTGCCAGCAGCTTAGAACTAGCGGGAGTCAATGAGCAGTTCTTC,CASSLELAGVNEQFF,TRBV7-2,NA,TRBJ2-1,TRBD2,15
TGCGCCAGCAGCCAATCCACAACAGGGGTTGGAGATGGCTACACCTTC,CASSQSTTGVGDGYTF,TRBV4-1,once,TRBJ1-2,TRBD1,16
TGTGCCAGCAGTCGGTACAGGGGACACCTAGGGGACACTGAAGCTTTCTTT,CASSRYRGHLGDTEAFF,TRBV5-6,once,TRBJ1-1,TRBD1,17